This T cell receptor (beta chain) was sequenced for a study of glioma-infiltrating T cells. Overall study results and limits: Gliomas, especially low-grade, showed above-expected tissue-blood divergence; non-neoplastic patients showed below. Very few CDR3 sequences were shared between tissue and blood.

Using RNA template, CDR3s of TCR alpha and beta were amplified with iRepertoire arm-PCR. One-step reverse transcription and amplification started from approximately 100-400 ng of tissue mRNA or PBMC total RNA. Using its own MiXCR run on the multiplex PCR reads, TCRdb lists one record per CDR3 protein. The repertoire holds some 160,000 distinct CDR3 sequences, with around 40% as singletons. Losses at the gene ends were 6 bases for V and 6 bases for J; bases not matched to a gene: 10. From germline, CDR1 is SGHRS and CDR2 YFSETQ. The CDR3 runs 15 residues. About this clonotype itself: Its antigen is as yet unknown.

The sequence was obtained from a human donor with low-grade glioma or glioblastoma, undergoing nonglioma brain surgery, or in good health (not recorded which). The V and J genes are TRBV5-1 and TRBJ2-2; 8 bases agree with TRBD2. Source material: glioma tissue, nonneoplastic brain tissue, or PBMCs (not recorded which). The CDR3 nucleotides read TGCGCCAGCACACTCCGGGGGGGATCTGCCGGGGAGCTGTTTTTT. As protein: CASTLRGGSAGELFF.